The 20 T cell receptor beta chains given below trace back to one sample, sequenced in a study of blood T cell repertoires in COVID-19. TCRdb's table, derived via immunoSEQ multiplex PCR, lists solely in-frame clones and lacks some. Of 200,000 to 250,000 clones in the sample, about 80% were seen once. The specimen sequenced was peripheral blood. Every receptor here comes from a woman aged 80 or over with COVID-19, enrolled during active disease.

DNA for the CDR3: TGTGCCAGCAGCAAGCCCGGAGAGAACACTGAAGCTTTCTTT. It translates to CASSKPGENTEAFF. The chain uses TRBV11-2 and TRBJ1-1, with unresolved D. V was shortened by 5 bases and J by 1 base, with 11 bases between the two germline ends. Per the germline V gene, CDR1 is SGHAT and CDR2 is FQNNGV. The CDR3 runs 14 residues.

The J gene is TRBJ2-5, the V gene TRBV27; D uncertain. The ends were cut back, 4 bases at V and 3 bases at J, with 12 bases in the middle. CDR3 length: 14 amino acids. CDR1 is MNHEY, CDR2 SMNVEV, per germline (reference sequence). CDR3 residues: CASSSLQLKETQYF. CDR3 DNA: TGTGCCAGCAGTTCTCTGCAACTTAAAGAGACCCAGTACTTC.

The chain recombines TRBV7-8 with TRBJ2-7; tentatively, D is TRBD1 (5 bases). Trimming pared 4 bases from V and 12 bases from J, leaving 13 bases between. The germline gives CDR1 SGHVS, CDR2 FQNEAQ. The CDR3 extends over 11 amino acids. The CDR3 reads CASSSQGLVYF. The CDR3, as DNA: TGTGCCAGCAGCTCTCAGGGATTAGTGTACTTC.

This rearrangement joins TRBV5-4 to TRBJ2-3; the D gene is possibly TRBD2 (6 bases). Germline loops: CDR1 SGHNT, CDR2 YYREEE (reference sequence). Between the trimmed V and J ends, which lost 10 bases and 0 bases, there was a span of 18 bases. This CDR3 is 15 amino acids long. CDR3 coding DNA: TGTGCCCTCCAGGGAGGTAGCAGAAGCACAGATACGCAGTATTTT. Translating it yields CALQGGSRSTDTQYF.

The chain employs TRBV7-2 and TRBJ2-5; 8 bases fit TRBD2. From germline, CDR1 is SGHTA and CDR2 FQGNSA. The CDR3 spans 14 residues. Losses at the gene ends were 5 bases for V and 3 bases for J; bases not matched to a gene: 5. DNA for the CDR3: TGTGCCAGCAGCCGCGGGGGGAGCAAAGAGACCCAGTACTTC. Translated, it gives CASSRGGSKETQYF.

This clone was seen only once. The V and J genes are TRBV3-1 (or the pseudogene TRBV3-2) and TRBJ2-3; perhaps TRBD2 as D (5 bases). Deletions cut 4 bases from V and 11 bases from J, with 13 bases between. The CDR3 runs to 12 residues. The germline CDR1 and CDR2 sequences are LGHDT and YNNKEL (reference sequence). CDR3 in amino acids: CASSRGGLKQYF. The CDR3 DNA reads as TGTGCCAGCAGCCGAGGAGGTCTCAAGCAGTATTTT.

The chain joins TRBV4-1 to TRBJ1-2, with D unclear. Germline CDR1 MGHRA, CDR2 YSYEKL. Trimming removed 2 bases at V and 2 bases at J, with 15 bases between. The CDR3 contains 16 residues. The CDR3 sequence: CASSQSRGDPNYGYTF. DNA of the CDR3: TGCGCCAGCAGCCAATCCCGGGGTGACCCGAACTATGGCTACACCTTC.

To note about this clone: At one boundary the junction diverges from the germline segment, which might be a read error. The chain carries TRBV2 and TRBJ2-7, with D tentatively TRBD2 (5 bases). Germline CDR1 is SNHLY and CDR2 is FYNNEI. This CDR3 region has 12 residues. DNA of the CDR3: TGTGCCAGTACCAATCGAGGGCCCCAAGCGCACTTC. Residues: CASTNRGPQAHF.

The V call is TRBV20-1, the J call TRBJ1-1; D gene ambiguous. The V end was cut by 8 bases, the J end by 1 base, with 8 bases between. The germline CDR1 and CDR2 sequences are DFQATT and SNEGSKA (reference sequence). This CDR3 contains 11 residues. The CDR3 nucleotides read TGCAGTAGCCCGAAGAACACTGAAGCTTTCTTT. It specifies CSSPKNTEAFF.

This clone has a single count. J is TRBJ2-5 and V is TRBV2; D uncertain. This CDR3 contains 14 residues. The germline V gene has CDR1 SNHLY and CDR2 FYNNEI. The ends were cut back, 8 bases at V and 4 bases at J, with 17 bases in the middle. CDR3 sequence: CASVLAKAGETQYF. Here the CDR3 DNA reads TGTGCCAGCGTCCTGGCGAAGGCAGGAGAGACCCAGTACTTC.

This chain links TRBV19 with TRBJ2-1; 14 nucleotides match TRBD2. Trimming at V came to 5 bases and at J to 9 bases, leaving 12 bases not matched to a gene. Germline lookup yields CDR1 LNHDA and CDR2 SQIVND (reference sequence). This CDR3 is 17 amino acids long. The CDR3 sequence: CASSSGTSGRGGPEQFF. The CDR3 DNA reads TGTGCCAGTAGTTCCGGGACTAGCGGGAGAGGTGGTCCTGAGCAGTTCTTC. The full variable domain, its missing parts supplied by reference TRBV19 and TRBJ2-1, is DGGITQSPKYLFRKEGQNVTLSCEQNLNHDAMYWYRQDPGQGLRLIYYSQIVNDFQKGDIAEGYSVSREKKESFPLTVTSAQKNPTAFYLCASSSGTSGRGGPEQFFGPGTRLTVL.

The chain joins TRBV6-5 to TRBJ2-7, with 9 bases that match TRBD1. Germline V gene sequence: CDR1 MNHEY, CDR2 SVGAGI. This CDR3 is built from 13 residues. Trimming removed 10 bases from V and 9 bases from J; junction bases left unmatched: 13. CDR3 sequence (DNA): TGTGCCACCCGACCGGGACAGGGAAGGGGGCAGTACTTC. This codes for CATRPGQGRGQYF.

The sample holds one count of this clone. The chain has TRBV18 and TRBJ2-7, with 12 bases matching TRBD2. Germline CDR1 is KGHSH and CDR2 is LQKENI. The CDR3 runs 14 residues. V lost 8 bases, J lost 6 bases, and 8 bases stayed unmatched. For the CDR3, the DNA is TGTGCCAGCCCGCTAGCGGGAGGGCCGAGCGAGCAGTACTTC. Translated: CASPLAGGPSEQYF.

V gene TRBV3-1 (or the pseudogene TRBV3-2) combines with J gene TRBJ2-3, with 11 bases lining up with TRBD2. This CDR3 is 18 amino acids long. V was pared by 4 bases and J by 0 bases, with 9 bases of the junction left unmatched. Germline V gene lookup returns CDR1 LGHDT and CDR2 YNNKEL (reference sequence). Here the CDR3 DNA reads TGTGCCAGCAGCCCTCGGACTAGCGGGTCTCCTAGCACAGATACGCAGTATTTT. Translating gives CASSPRTSGSPSTDTQYF.

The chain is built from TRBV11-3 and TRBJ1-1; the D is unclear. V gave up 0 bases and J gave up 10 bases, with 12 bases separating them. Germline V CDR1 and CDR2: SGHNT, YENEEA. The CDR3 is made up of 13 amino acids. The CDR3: CASSLDQVSRAFF. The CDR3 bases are TGTGCCAGCAGCTTAGATCAGGTTTCGAGAGCTTTCTTT.

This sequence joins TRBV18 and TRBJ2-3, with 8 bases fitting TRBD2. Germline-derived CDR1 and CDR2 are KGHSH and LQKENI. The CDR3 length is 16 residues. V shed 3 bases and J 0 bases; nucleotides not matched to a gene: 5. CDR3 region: CASSPEIAGSTDTQYF. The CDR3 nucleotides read TGTGCCAGCTCACCGGAAATAGCGGGAAGCACAGATACGCAGTATTTT.

This CDR3 reads CASSIQGANEQFF. The CDR3 DNA reads TGCGCCAGCAGCATTCAGGGGGCTAATGAGCAGTTCTTC. This sequence joins TRBV5-1 and TRBJ2-1, with TRBD1 matching over 8 bases. The V gene end was trimmed by 4 bases and the J gene end by 7 bases; junction bases not matched to a gene: 4. CDR1 SGHRS and CDR2 YFSETQ come from the germline V gene. The CDR3 length is 13 residues.

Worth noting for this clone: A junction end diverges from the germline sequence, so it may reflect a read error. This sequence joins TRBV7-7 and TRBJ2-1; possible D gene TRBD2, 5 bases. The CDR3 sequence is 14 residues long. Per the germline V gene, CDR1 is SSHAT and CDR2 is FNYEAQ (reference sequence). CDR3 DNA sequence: TGTGCTAGCAGCTTAGGAGGATCCTACAATGAGCAGTTCTTC. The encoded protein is CASSLGGSYNEQFF.

The CDR3 DNA follows: TGTGCCACCAGCAGCGGACAGCAACCCCGAGAGACCCAGTACTTC. It translates to CATSSGQQPRETQYF. V and J are TRBV15 and TRBJ2-5; possible D gene TRBD1, 6 bases. CDR1 LNHNV and CDR2 YYDKDF come from the germline V gene (reference sequence). This CDR3 has 15 amino acids. The germline V and J ends were trimmed by 3 bases and 4 bases, with 15 bases remaining between them.

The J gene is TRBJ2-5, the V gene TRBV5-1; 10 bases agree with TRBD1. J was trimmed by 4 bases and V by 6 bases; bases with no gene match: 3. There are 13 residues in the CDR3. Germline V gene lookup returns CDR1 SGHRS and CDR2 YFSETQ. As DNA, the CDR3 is TGCGCCAGCACAGACAGGGGGCCAGAGACCCAGTACTTC. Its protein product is CASTDRGPETQYF.